These T cell receptor beta chains were read from a single sample in a study of T-cell memory formation after mild COVID-19. TCRdb called the 5' RACE reads again in MiXCR, with one record for every CDR3 protein. This repertoire shows 350,000 to 550,000 distinct CDR3 sequences, more than 15% found once; its top ten account for roughly 21%. Material for sequencing was PBMCs or a T cell subset sorted from them (not recorded which). These receptors came from a man aged 18 to 29 who had mild COVID-19 (a few samples of this study predate the infection). Cell type and time point are not known. CDR3s include the opening cysteine and the closing phenylalanine or tryptophan. Each record gives: clone size, D gene, V gene, J gene, CDR3 length, CDR3 protein, CDR3 DNA. The D gene is left open where the match is weak. Clone size is given for some rows only: seen once, a few or many times, or a class if the clone is expanded.

clone size: .
D gene: .
V gene: TRBV5-1
J gene: TRBJ1-6
CDR3 length: 14
CDR3 protein: CASSFSESNSPLHF
CDR3 DNA: TGCGCCAGCAGCTTTTCCGAGTCCAATTCACCCCTCCACTTT

clone size: .
D gene: .
V gene: TRBV15
J gene: TRBJ1-4
CDR3 length: 14
CDR3 protein: CATSRDVISEKLFF
CDR3 DNA: TGTGCCACCAGCAGAGACGTAATTTCTGAAAAACTGTTTTTT

clone size: few
D gene: TRBD2
V gene: TRBV7-2
J gene: TRBJ2-1
CDR3 length: 15
CDR3 protein: CASSLMASGANEQFF
CDR3 DNA: TGTGCCAGCAGCTTAATGGCTAGCGGGGCGAATGAGCAGTTCTTC

clone size: .
D gene: .
V gene: TRBV19
J gene: TRBJ2-7
CDR3 length: 14
CDR3 protein: CASSINRFSYEQYF
CDR3 DNA: TGTGCCAGTAGTATCAACCGTTTCTCCTACGAGCAGTACTTC

clone size: .
D gene: .
V gene: TRBV7-9
J gene: TRBJ2-1
CDR3 length: 15
CDR3 protein: CASSASWSSIKEQFF
CDR3 DNA: TGTGCCAGCAGCGCCTCGTGGTCCTCCATCAAGGAGCAGTTCTTC

clone size: few
D gene: TRBD1
V gene: TRBV15
J gene: TRBJ2-1
CDR3 length: 15
CDR3 protein: CATSSSGRQGNEQFF
CDR3 DNA: TGTGCCACCAGCAGTTCGGGGAGACAGGGCAATGAGCAGTTCTTC

clone size: few
D gene: TRBD1
V gene: TRBV18
J gene: TRBJ1-3
CDR3 length: 15
CDR3 protein: CASSQQGATGNTIYF
CDR3 DNA: TGTGCCAGCTCGCAACAGGGGGCTACTGGAAACACCATATATTTT

clone size: many
D gene: .
V gene: TRBV28
J gene: TRBJ1-2
CDR3 length: 15
CDR3 protein: CASSLIPGPSGGYTF
CDR3 DNA: TGTGCCAGCAGTTTGATCCCCGGTCCGAGTGGCGGCTACACCTTC

clone size: .
D gene: .
V gene: TRBV20-1
J gene: TRBJ2-7
CDR3 length: 15
CDR3 protein: CSASQRTSSSYEQYF
CDR3 DNA: TGCAGTGCTAGCCAACGGACTTCTAGCTCCTACGAGCAGTACTTC

clone size: .
D gene: TRBD1
V gene: TRBV24-1
J gene: TRBJ1-2
CDR3 length: 13
CDR3 protein: CATSDRTGAGYTF
CDR3 DNA: TGTGCCACCAGTGATCGGACAGGGGCTGGCTACACCTTC

clone size: many
D gene: .
V gene: TRBV5-1
J gene: TRBJ1-3
CDR3 length: 17
CDR3 protein: CASSLQDWGHSGNTIYF
CDR3 DNA: TGCGCCAGCAGCCTACAGGATTGGGGTCACTCTGGAAACACCATATATTTT

clone size: .
D gene: .
V gene: TRBV27
J gene: TRBJ1-1
CDR3 length: 15
CDR3 protein: CASSGGWGNPFEAFF
CDR3 DNA: TGTGCCAGCAGCGGGGGCTGGGGAAATCCCTTTGAAGCTTTCTTT

clone size: once
D gene: .
V gene: TRBV20-1
J gene: TRBJ2-1
CDR3 length: 16
CDR3 protein: CSARASGLARPDEQFF
CDR3 DNA: TGCAGTGCTAGAGCATCGGGGCTAGCGAGGCCGGATGAGCAGTTCTTC

clone size: .
D gene: .
V gene: TRBV15
J gene: TRBJ1-2
CDR3 length: 15
CDR3 protein: CATSREGFGNYGYTF
CDR3 DNA: TGTGCCACCAGCAGGGAGGGATTCGGGAACTATGGCTACACCTTC

clone size: .
D gene: .
V gene: TRBV6-1
J gene: TRBJ1-1
CDR3 length: 14
CDR3 protein: CASSEEGSYTEAFF
CDR3 DNA: TGTGCCAGCAGTGAAGAGGGCAGTTACACTGAAGCTTTCTTT

clone size: .
D gene: .
V gene: TRBV10-3
J gene: TRBJ2-3
CDR3 length: 10
CDR3 protein: CATGGDTQYF
CDR3 DNA: TGTGCCACCGGGGGAGATACGCAGTATTTT

clone size: few
D gene: .
V gene: TRBV29-1
J gene: TRBJ2-1
CDR3 length: 15
CDR3 protein: CSVEVESQGWYEQFF
CDR3 DNA: TGCAGCGTTGAAGTGGAGTCACAGGGCTGGTATGAGCAGTTCTTC

clone size: .
D gene: .
V gene: TRBV27
J gene: TRBJ2-7
CDR3 length: 15
CDR3 protein: CASSPHGVGFYEQYF
CDR3 DNA: TGTGCCAGCAGTCCACATGGCGTCGGATTCTACGAGCAGTACTTC

clone size: many
D gene: TRBD2
V gene: TRBV19
J gene: TRBJ2-5
CDR3 length: 16
CDR3 protein: CASSIRASGGQETQYF
CDR3 DNA: TGTGCCAGTAGTATAAGGGCTAGCGGGGGCCAAGAGACCCAGTACTTC

clone size: few
D gene: TRBD2
V gene: TRBV9
J gene: TRBJ2-1
CDR3 length: 14
CDR3 protein: CASSERGVYNEQFF
CDR3 DNA: TGTGCCAGCAGCGAGCGGGGAGTCTACAATGAGCAGTTCTTC

clone size: .
D gene: .
V gene: TRBV29-1
J gene: TRBJ1-1
CDR3 length: 13
CDR3 protein: CSAHDSPVVEAFF
CDR3 DNA: TGCAGCGCACATGACAGCCCGGTTGTTGAAGCTTTCTTT

clone size: few
D gene: TRBD1
V gene: TRBV12-3/TRBV12-4
J gene: TRBJ1-1
CDR3 length: 14
CDR3 protein: CASSLSGQGTEAFF
CDR3 DNA: TGTGCCAGCAGTTTGTCCGGACAGGGCACTGAAGCTTTCTTT

clone size: few
D gene: .
V gene: TRBV28
J gene: TRBJ1-1
CDR3 length: 17
CDR3 protein: CASSFPPPGAFNTEAFF
CDR3 DNA: TGTGCCAGCAGTTTTCCCCCTCCGGGGGCTTTTAACACTGAAGCTTTCTTT

clone size: .
D gene: .
V gene: TRBV5-4
J gene: TRBJ2-3
CDR3 length: 13
CDR3 protein: CASSPKDTDTQYF
CDR3 DNA: TGTGCCAGCAGCCCCAAGGACACAGATACGCAGTATTTT

clone size: .
D gene: TRBD1
V gene: TRBV7-8
J gene: TRBJ1-6
CDR3 length: 15
CDR3 protein: CASSARGTDHSPLHF
CDR3 DNA: TGTGCCAGCAGCGCGCGAGGGACAGACCATTCACCCCTCCACTTT

clone size: few
D gene: .
V gene: TRBV2
J gene: TRBJ2-1
CDR3 length: 15
CDR3 protein: CAHSPPARPYNEQFF
CDR3 DNA: TGTGCCCACTCTCCCCCTGCCAGGCCGTACAATGAGCAGTTCTTC

clone size: .
D gene: TRBD2
V gene: TRBV30
J gene: TRBJ2-7
CDR3 length: 15
CDR3 protein: CAWSVGTSGVDEQYF
CDR3 DNA: TGTGCCTGGAGTGTGGGGACTAGCGGGGTCGACGAGCAGTACTTC

clone size: .
D gene: .
V gene: TRBV9
J gene: TRBJ2-2
CDR3 length: 16
CDR3 protein: CASRAPGTGDTGELFF
CDR3 DNA: TGTGCCAGCAGAGCCCCCGGGACCGGGGACACCGGGGAGCTGTTTTTT

clone size: .
D gene: .
V gene: TRBV5-1
J gene: TRBJ1-3
CDR3 length: 17
CDR3 protein: CASSLETQVHSGNTIYF
CDR3 DNA: TGCGCCAGCAGCTTGGAAACTCAGGTCCACTCTGGAAACACCATATATTTT

clone size: few
D gene: TRBD1
V gene: TRBV29-1
J gene: TRBJ1-4
CDR3 length: 13
CDR3 protein: CSGQGTTNEKLFF
CDR3 DNA: TGCAGCGGACAGGGGACAACTAATGAAAAACTGTTTTTT

clone size: .
D gene: TRBD1
V gene: TRBV5-1
J gene: TRBJ2-7
CDR3 length: 13
CDR3 protein: CASSVGQLYEQYF
CDR3 DNA: TGCGCCAGCAGCGTGGGACAGCTCTACGAGCAGTACTTC

clone size: few
D gene: TRBD1
V gene: TRBV18
J gene: TRBJ1-6
CDR3 length: 13
CDR3 protein: CASSGDRESPLHF
CDR3 DNA: TGTGCCAGCTCCGGGGACAGGGAATCACCCCTCCACTTT

clone size: few
D gene: .
V gene: TRBV4-3
J gene: TRBJ1-3
CDR3 length: 16
CDR3 protein: CASSPSRTYSGNTIYF
CDR3 DNA: TGCGCCAGCAGCCCCTCCCGGACCTACTCTGGAAACACCATATATTTT

clone size: many
D gene: .
V gene: TRBV5-1
J gene: TRBJ1-1
CDR3 length: 14
CDR3 protein: CASSLSAENTEAFF
CDR3 DNA: TGCGCCAGCAGCTTGTCGGCGGAGAACACTGAAGCTTTCTTT

clone size: few
D gene: .
V gene: TRBV11-2
J gene: TRBJ1-2
CDR3 length: 13
CDR3 protein: CASSLAQRNGYTF
CDR3 DNA: TGTGCCAGCAGCTTGGCACAGAGGAATGGCTACACCTTC

clone size: few
D gene: .
V gene: TRBV7-9
J gene: TRBJ2-5
CDR3 length: 14
CDR3 protein: CASSPERAGETQYF
CDR3 DNA: TGTGCCAGCAGCCCCGAAAGGGCGGGGGAGACCCAGTACTTC

clone size: .
D gene: TRBD2
V gene: TRBV7-9
J gene: TRBJ2-7
CDR3 length: 15
CDR3 protein: CASSPRLAGMYEQYF
CDR3 DNA: TGTGCCAGCAGCCCGCGACTAGCGGGTATGTACGAGCAGTACTTC

clone size: .
D gene: TRBD1
V gene: TRBV30
J gene: TRBJ2-1
CDR3 length: 13
CDR3 protein: CAGRDRGQGEQFF
CDR3 DNA: TGTGCCGGCCGGGACAGGGGGCAGGGTGAGCAGTTCTTC

clone size: few
D gene: .
V gene: TRBV3-1
J gene: TRBJ1-1
CDR3 length: 14
CDR3 protein: CASSPRAHRAEAFF
CDR3 DNA: TGTGCCAGCAGCCCCAGGGCCCACCGAGCTGAAGCTTTCTTT

clone size: few
D gene: TRBD1
V gene: TRBV9
J gene: TRBJ1-1
CDR3 length: 14
CDR3 protein: CASSVDGQATEAFF
CDR3 DNA: TGTGCCAGCAGCGTAGATGGACAGGCGACTGAAGCTTTCTTT

clone size: .
D gene: .
V gene: TRBV6-2/TRBV6-3
J gene: TRBJ1-2
CDR3 length: 10
CDR3 protein: CASSAGGYTF
CDR3 DNA: TGTGCCAGCAGCGCAGGGGGCTACACCTTC

clone size: .
D gene: .
V gene: TRBV29-1
J gene: TRBJ2-7
CDR3 length: 14
CDR3 protein: CSVAGRVASYEQYF
CDR3 DNA: TGCAGCGTTGCGGGGCGAGTAGCCTCCTACGAGCAGTACTTC

clone size: few
D gene: .
V gene: TRBV28
J gene: TRBJ2-7
CDR3 length: 15
CDR3 protein: CASSLQVQGPYEQYF
CDR3 DNA: TGTGCCAGCAGTTTACAGGTCCAGGGACCCTACGAGCAGTACTTC

clone size: .
D gene: .
V gene: TRBV2
J gene: TRBJ1-6
CDR3 length: 16
CDR3 protein: CASNGRKLSYNSPLHF
CDR3 DNA: TGTGCCAGCAACGGACGGAAGCTCTCCTATAATTCACCCCTCCACTTT

clone size: .
D gene: .
V gene: TRBV5-1
J gene: TRBJ2-1
CDR3 length: 11
CDR3 protein: CASSPRGWQFF
CDR3 DNA: TGCGCCAGCAGCCCCCGCGGATGGCAGTTCTTC

clone size: .
D gene: .
V gene: TRBV5-1
J gene: TRBJ2-5
CDR3 length: 15
CDR3 protein: CASSYLSGSWETQYF
CDR3 DNA: TGCGCCAGCAGCTACCTCTCGGGGTCTTGGGAGACCCAGTACTTC